Each of the 21 T cell receptor beta chains below was sequenced from the same sample in a study of blood T cell repertoires in COVID-19 (dated by TCRdb to 2020 to 2021). Receptors were amplified or captured by the immunoSEQ multiplex PCR assay. Drawn from immuneACCESS, this table holds only the in-frame rearrangements with V and J called that TCRdb kept. Clones are partly lost; checked studies trace under half to an unresolved V gene and leave the rest unexplained. In this sample the table shows fewer than 75,000 clones, 86% of which occur a single time. The top ten hold 6.9% of the sample. Sequencing used peripheral blood. Receptor source: a man aged 45-65 years with active COVID-19.

This rearrangement joins TRBV6-1 to TRBJ1-5; the D gene is possibly TRBD1 (5 bases). The CDR3 sequence is 16 residues long. V was shortened by 2 bases and J by 6 bases, with 17 bases between the two germline ends. The germline V gene encodes CDR1 MNHNS and CDR2 SASEGT. The CDR3 region has the DNA TGTGCCAGCAGTGAACGGGGACCGGGGGGTCCTCAGCCCCAGCATTTT. This encodes CASSERGPGGPQPQHF.

This clone has just one count. The genes are TRBV9 and TRBJ2-1, with 10 bases matching TRBD2. The CDR3 spans 15 residues. After removal of 1 base from V and 3 bases from J, the junction contained 1 base not matched to a gene. Germline CDR1 and CDR2: SGDLS and YYNGEE. In DNA, the CDR3 is TGTGCCAGCAGCGTATCTAGCGGGGGCTACAATGAGCAGTTCTTC. Its protein is CASSVSSGGYNEQFF.

This chain connects TRBV27 to TRBJ1-2; D perhaps matches TRBD1 (6 bases). The V end was cut by 3 bases, the J end by 5 bases, with 22 bases between. This CDR3 spans 17 amino acids. CDR1 and CDR2 from the germline V gene are MNHEY and SMNVEV (reference sequence). CDR3 loop: CASSFLSRYRDGYGYTF. The CDR3 bases are TGTGCCAGCAGTTTTCTTTCCCGCTACAGGGACGGGTATGGCTACACCTTC.

The rearrangement uses TRBV6-5 and TRBJ1-2; D ambiguous. V was trimmed by 5 bases and J by 1 base, leaving 8 bases between them. Germline V gene sequence: CDR1 MNHEY, CDR2 SVGAGI. The CDR3 is 13 residues long. The CDR3 DNA is TGTGCCAGCAGTCGGTACCTTAACTATGGCTACACCTTC. As protein: CASSRYLNYGYTF.

The chain recombines TRBV6-5 with TRBJ1-1, with D perhaps TRBD1 (5 bases). The CDR3 is made up of 13 amino acids. The germline CDR1 and CDR2 sequences are MNHEY and SVGAGI. V lost 6 bases and J 5 bases, leaving 13 bases between the germline ends. The CDR3 DNA follows: TGTGCCAGCAGCACCAAGGGGAGGACTGAAGCTTTCTTT. Translating gives CASSTKGRTEAFF.

The rearrangement joins TRBV5-6 to TRBJ2-7; possibly TRBD1 for D (5 bases). Germline CDR1 SGHDT, CDR2 YYEEEE. The CDR3 sequence is 13 residues long. The V and J ends lost 0 bases and 7 bases respectively, with 11 bases between them. CDR3 sequence reads: CASSLGRVWEQYV. In nucleotides, the CDR3 is TGTGCCAGCAGCTTGGGCAGGGTATGGGAGCAGTACGTC.

This chain joins TRBV5-5 and TRBJ1-2; 9 nucleotides line up with TRBD1. The trim removed 4 bases at V and 4 bases at J, leaving 5 bases unmatched. From germline, CDR1 is SGHKS and CDR2 YYEKEE (reference sequence). The CDR3 loop spans 14 amino acids. This CDR3 is CASSPGQGSYGYTF. The CDR3 bases are TGTGCCAGCAGCCCGGGACAGGGTAGCTATGGCTACACCTTC. Full variable domain (missing parts from reference TRBV5-5 and TRBJ1-2): DAGVTQSPTHLIKTRGQQVTLRCSPISGHKSVSWYQQVLGQGPQFIFQYYEKEERGRGNFPDRFSARQFPNYSSELNVNALLLGDSALYLCASSPGQGSYGYTFGSGTRLTVV.

V gene TRBV7-2 combines with J gene TRBJ1-1, with a possible D match to TRBD1 (6 bases). Trimming shortened V by 5 bases and J by 4 bases, and 11 bases separated the two germline ends. Germline CDR1 and CDR2: SGHTA and FQGNSA. The CDR3 runs to 13 residues. CDR3: CASSITQGTEAFF. The DNA for the CDR3 is TGTGCCAGCAGCATTACACAGGGCACTGAAGCTTTCTTT.

The rearrangement links TRBV5-1 to TRBJ2-3; tentatively, D is TRBD2 (5 bases). Germline assignment: CDR1 SGHRS and CDR2 YFSETQ. V was shortened by 0 bases and J by 2 bases, with 10 bases between the two germline ends. The CDR3 loop spans 15 amino acids. DNA of the CDR3: TGCGCCAGCAGCTTGGGCGGGCTTTTCACAGATACGCAGTATTTT. Translating it yields CASSLGGLFTDTQYF. The complete variable domain, with remaining parts taken from reference TRBV5-1 and TRBJ2-3, reads KAGVTQTPRYLIKTRGQQVTLSCSPISGHRSVSWYQQTPGQGLQFLFEYFSETQRNKGNFPGRFSGRQFSNSRSEMNVSTLELGDSALYLCASSLGGLFTDTQYFGPGTRLTVL.

The chain couples TRBV2 to TRBJ2-7; TRBD2 matches at 8 bases. Germline V gene sequence: CDR1 SNHLY, CDR2 FYNNEI. The CDR3 runs to 17 residues. V shed 6 bases and J 2 bases; nucleotides not matched to a gene: 15. The CDR3 sequence: CASRGSPGGGLAYEQYF. DNA of the CDR3: TGTGCCAGCAGGGGCTCCCCCGGCGGGGGGCTCGCCTACGAGCAGTACTTC.

V usage is TRBV19 and J usage is TRBJ1-2; no clear D gene. Germline V CDR1 and CDR2: LNHDA, SQIVND (reference sequence). The CDR3 has 14 amino acids. Trimming stripped 3 bases from V and 4 bases from J, with 12 bases between. This CDR3 is CASSMNRGVYGYTF. DNA for the CDR3: TGTGCCAGTAGTATGAACCGAGGAGTCTATGGCTACACCTTC.

The V and J genes are TRBV30 and TRBJ1-1, with TRBD1 identical over 9 bases. The length of the CDR3 is 17 residues. Germline V lookup: CDR1 GTSNPN, CDR2 SVGIG (reference sequence). The V and J ends lost 3 bases and 3 bases, in that order; junction bases with no gene match: 14. The CDR3 DNA reads TGTGCCTGGAGCACCGACAGGGGGTTTCGGGCTGACACTGAAGCTTTCTTT. Translated: CAWSTDRGFRADTEAFF.

This chain connects TRBV6-1 to TRBJ1-2; TRBD1 might be the D (6 bases). Germline V gene lookup returns CDR1 MNHNS and CDR2 SASEGT. The germline V and J ends were trimmed by 4 bases and 5 bases, with 20 bases remaining between them. The CDR3 runs 16 residues. CDR3 nucleotide sequence: TGTGCCAGCAGTGCCAGCAAAACAGGGTATTTGTATGGCTACACCTTC. Translated: CASSASKTGYLYGYTF.

The chain employs TRBV7-8 and TRBJ1-5, with TRBD1 matching 12 bases. The V gene's germline CDR1 is SGHVS and CDR2 FQNEAQ. Losses at the gene ends were 5 bases for V and 1 base for J; bases not matched to a gene: 6. The CDR3 loop spans 17 amino acids. The CDR3 region has the DNA TGTGCCAGCAGCAACGGGACAGGGGGCTGGAGCAATCAGCCCCAGCATTTT. Translated, it gives CASSNGTGGWSNQPQHF. Drawing the rest from reference TRBV7-8 and TRBJ1-5, the complete variable domain is GAGVSQSPRYKVAKRGQDVALRCDPISGHVSLFWYQQALGQGPEFLTYFQNEAQLDKSGLPSDRFFAERPEGSVSTLKIQRTQQEDSAVYLCASSNGTGGWSNQPQHFGDGTRLSIL.

This clone was observed a handful of times. The chain carries TRBV6-2 or TRBV6-3 and TRBJ1-6; D might be TRBD1 (6 bases). Germline V gene lookup returns CDR1 MNHEY and CDR2 SVGEGT. With 6 bases removed from V and 3 bases from J, the gap between germline ends came to 15 bases. This CDR3 is built from 16 residues. The CDR3 here is CASSPDRRYYNSPLHF. The CDR3 nucleotides read TGTGCCAGCAGCCCTGACAGGCGATACTATAATTCACCCCTCCACTTT.

V usage is TRBV19 and J usage is TRBJ1-1, with 9 bases fitting TRBD1. Germline trimming cut 6 bases from V and 3 bases from J; bases unmatched to any gene: 2. Germline V gene sequence: CDR1 LNHDA, CDR2 SQIVND (reference sequence). The CDR3 is 13 residues long. CDR3 sequence reads: CASRTGGYTEAFF. The CDR3 DNA sequence: TGTGCCAGTAGGACAGGGGGGTACACTGAAGCTTTCTTT.

The chain has TRBV5-5 and TRBJ2-5; TRBD1 aligns across 9 bases. The CDR3 length is 16 residues. V dropped 3 bases and J dropped 4; count of bases not matched to a gene: 10. The germline V gene encodes CDR1 SGHKS and CDR2 YYEKEE (reference sequence). CDR3 DNA: TGTGCCAGCAGCTGGGACCCAGGGACAGGGTCAGAGACCCAGTACTTC. It is translated as CASSWDPGTGSETQYF.

This clone was recorded once. The chain couples TRBV6-5 to TRBJ2-1; tentative D call: TRBD2 (6 bases). In germline, CDR1 is MNHEY, CDR2 SVGAGI. The CDR3 spans 14 residues. V dropped 6 bases and J dropped 2 bases, with 11 bases sitting between them. This CDR3 reads CASRGTPAYNEQFF. The CDR3 DNA sequence: TGTGCCAGCAGGGGGACTCCAGCCTACAATGAGCAGTTCTTC.

The chain combines TRBV5-5 with TRBJ2-7; a weak D match, TRBD1 (6 bases). Trimming removed 0 bases at V and 4 bases at J, with 11 bases between. In germline, CDR1 is SGHKS, CDR2 YYEKEE (reference sequence). This CDR3 contains 14 residues. The CDR3 coding sequence is TGTGCCAGCAGCTTGGCACAGGGTCCTTACGAGCAGTACTTC. Translating it yields CASSLAQGPYEQYF.

This rearrangement joins TRBV4-1 to TRBJ1-1; 7 bases are shared with TRBD1. Per germline, CDR1 MGHRA and CDR2 YSYEKL. The trim removed 0 bases at V and 12 bases at J, leaving 13 bases unmatched. The CDR3 contains 15 residues. CDR3 sequence: CASSQEVSSGTETFF. The CDR3 nucleotides are TGCGCCAGCAGCCAAGAAGTCTCCTCCGGGACAGAAACTTTCTTT.

The V call is TRBV19, the J call TRBJ2-7; possibly TRBD1 for D (5 bases). The germline gives CDR1 LNHDA, CDR2 SQIVND (reference sequence). Trimming cost V 3 bases and J 4 bases, with 10 bases left between them. CDR3 size: 13 residues. The DNA for the CDR3 is TGTGCCAGTAGTATTCCAGGGCTTTACGAGCAGTACTTC. It is translated as CASSIPGLYEQYF.